The clone carrying this T cell receptor beta chain has only a few counts. Its antigen is undetermined. Germline CDR1 reads SQVTM; CDR2 reads ANQGSEA. The CDR3 sequence is 12 residues long. The germline V and J ends were trimmed by 4 bases and 8 bases, with 11 bases remaining between them. The sample is drawn from a study of blood T cells in healthy people across ages. The authors ran a second PCR of roughly 6 to 11 cycles using a sample-barcoded 5' primer and a J-beta primer mix. TCRdb reprocessed the 5' RACE reads via MiXCR and lists one record per CDR3 protein. Among some 760,000 distinct CDR3 sequences listed, around a quarter were seen once. Study outcomes and limitations: Changes in expanded clonotypes were possibly confounded, as the CMV status of donors was unknown.

The same data also went into a second study, on T cells of mothers and their children. Turning to that study: Normalized overlap was always slightly, never significantly, higher in related than unrelated mother-child pairs.

Specimen: blood. This clonotype originated in a boy younger than 18 in good health. This sequence joins TRBV29-1 and TRBJ1-4; a weak D match, TRBD1 (6 bases). CDR3 sequence: CSVVGAEEKLFF. CDR3 DNA: TGCAGCGTTGTGGGGGCCGAAGAAAAACTGTTTTTT.